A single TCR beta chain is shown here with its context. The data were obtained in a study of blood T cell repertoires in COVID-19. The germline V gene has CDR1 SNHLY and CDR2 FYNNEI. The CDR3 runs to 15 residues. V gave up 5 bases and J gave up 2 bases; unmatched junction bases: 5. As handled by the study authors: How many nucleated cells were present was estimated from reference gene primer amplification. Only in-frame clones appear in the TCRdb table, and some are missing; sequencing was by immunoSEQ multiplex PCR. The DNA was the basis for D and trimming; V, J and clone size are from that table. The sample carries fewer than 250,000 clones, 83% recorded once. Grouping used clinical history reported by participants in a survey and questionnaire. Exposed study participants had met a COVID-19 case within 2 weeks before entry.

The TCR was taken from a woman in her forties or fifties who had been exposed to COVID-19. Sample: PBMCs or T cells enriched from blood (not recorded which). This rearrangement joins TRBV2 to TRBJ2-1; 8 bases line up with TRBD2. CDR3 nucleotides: TGTGCCAGCAGTCGCCCCGGGGGGGCCTACAATGAGCAGTTCTTC. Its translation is CASSRPGGAYNEQFF.